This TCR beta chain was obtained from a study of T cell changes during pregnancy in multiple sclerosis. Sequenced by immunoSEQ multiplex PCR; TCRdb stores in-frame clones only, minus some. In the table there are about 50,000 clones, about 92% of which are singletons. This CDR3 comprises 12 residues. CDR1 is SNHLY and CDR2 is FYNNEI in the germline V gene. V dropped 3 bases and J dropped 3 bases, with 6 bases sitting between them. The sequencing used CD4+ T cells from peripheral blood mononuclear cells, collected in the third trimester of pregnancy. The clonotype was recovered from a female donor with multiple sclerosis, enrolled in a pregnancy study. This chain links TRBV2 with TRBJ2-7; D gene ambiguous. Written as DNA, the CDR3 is TGTGCCAGCAGTGATCCAGTCTACGAGCAGTACTTC. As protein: CASSDPVYEQYF.